These T cell receptor beta chains were read from a single sample in a study of T cell repertoires in cytomegalovirus infection. TCRdb re-analysed the reads in MiXCR, keeping a single row per CDR3 protein. There are 800,000 to 950,000 distinct CDR3 sequences in the sample; less than 35% occur only once, and around 11% lies in the top ten. Their recognized antigens are unknown. The sequencing used cultured CD8+ T cells from PBMCs, collected from culture after CMV antigen stimulation. These receptors were collected from a human donor in good health (CMV status not recorded). Some clones in this sample may be carry-over from other donors' samples. Each CDR3 is given with its conserved first and last residue. The D gene is left open where the match is weak.

J gene,V gene,D gene,CDR3 protein
TRBJ2-2,TRBV10-3,NA,CAISALARTNTGELFF
TRBJ2-3,TRBV28,TRBD2,CASSSRGDNTDTQYF
TRBJ2-5,TRBV7-6,TRBD1,CASSSQGIGETQYF
TRBJ2-2,TRBV29-1,NA,CSVAGTGELFF
TRBJ2-7,TRBV19,TRBD1,CASSPTGGSLEQYF
TRBJ1-2,TRBV10-3,NA,CAISDPKGAGYTF
TRBJ1-5,TRBV6-2/TRBV6-3,NA,CASSWSVSGEGNQPQHF
TRBJ1-2,TRBV7-9,NA,CASSPQDSRSSGYTF
TRBJ1-1,TRBV7-6,NA,CASSLGGGIDTEAFF
TRBJ2-3,TRBV7-8,NA,CASSLGLAGLSTDTQYF
TRBJ2-1,TRBV7-6,TRBD2,CASSSLTSGGYYNEQFF
TRBJ2-5,TRBV29-1,NA,CSVELKAPRARETQYF
TRBJ2-5,TRBV7-8,NA,CASSTRQELETQYF
TRBJ2-1,TRBV4-2,TRBD2,CASSQDRAGGQNEQFF
TRBJ1-1,TRBV27,NA,CASSLSEQNTEAFF
TRBJ1-1,TRBV4-3,NA,CASSQARGANTEAFF
TRBJ2-1,TRBV3-1,TRBD2,CASSQDVLAGRYNEQFF
TRBJ2-7,TRBV5-1,NA,CASSLVGASSYEQYF
TRBJ2-1,TRBV27,NA,CASSLYGHNEQFF
TRBJ2-7,TRBV20-1,NA,CSARNGESYEQYF
TRBJ1-1,TRBV5-8,NA,CASSVALGANTEAFF
TRBJ2-5,TRBV4-2,TRBD2,CASSLGVAGGPRETQYF
TRBJ2-3,TRBV6-2/TRBV6-3,NA,CASLGGLYTDTQYF
TRBJ1-6,TRBV11-1,NA,CASSWNGVFADSPLHF
TRBJ1-1,TRBV7-9,TRBD1,CASREVLTGENTEAFF
TRBJ2-5,TRBV11-2,NA,CASSLDLGQGLVKTQYF
TRBJ2-1,TRBV7-6,NA,CASSLALRTVREQFF
TRBJ2-7,TRBV2,NA,CASSEAAVRTVEQYF
TRBJ1-1,TRBV7-7,NA,CASSLKENTEAFF
TRBJ1-6,TRBV7-4,NA,CASSLAFAETGTPSSYNSPLHF
TRBJ1-5,TRBV6-1,NA,CASSSGRYSNQPQHF
TRBJ2-1,TRBV12-3/TRBV12-4,NA,CASTLDSSFSNEQFF
TRBJ2-7,TRBV15,TRBD2,CATSRDMGGGSYEQYF
TRBJ1-4,TRBV12-3/TRBV12-4,TRBD1,CASSSRDRRLKLFF
TRBJ1-6,TRBV25-1,NA,CASILTDKGPFFAYSPLHF
TRBJ2-7,TRBV2,TRBD1,CAGRTGTYEQYF
TRBJ1-1,TRBV4-1,NA,CASSQEQATEAFF
TRBJ1-2,TRBV29-1,TRBD1,CSVEGQGRLDGYTF
TRBJ1-2,TRBV27,TRBD1,CASSYGTGSYGYTF
TRBJ2-1,TRBV7-9,NA,CASSPGDSQFF
TRBJ2-2,TRBV12-3/TRBV12-4,TRBD2,CASSLRQTGTSGFGTGELFF
TRBJ2-5,TRBV6-8,NA,CVSSYVSGETQYF
TRBJ2-1,TRBV7-3,NA,CASSLGPSFNEQFF